This T cell receptor beta chain was sequenced for a study of blood T cell repertoires in COVID-19. Study-wide context: The analysed material was cDNA or gDNA that came from T cells, B-cell-depleted T cells, or PBMCs.

Original analysis: Amplified reference gene primers provided the basis for estimating nucleated cell counts. TCRdb's table, derived via immunoSEQ multiplex PCR, lists solely in-frame clones and lacks some. That table is the source of V, J and clone size, and D and trimming were worked out from the DNA. The sample comprises around 37,000 clones, about 91% of which are singletons, and 5.5% rests with the top ten. CDR1 SEHNR and CDR2 FQNEAQ come from the germline V gene (reference sequence). The CDR3 runs 15 residues. With 0 bases clipped from V and 5 bases from J, the junction kept 6 bases outside the gene matches.

The J gene is TRBJ1-1, the V gene TRBV7-9, with 7 nucleotides matching TRBD1. The sample comprised peripheral blood. This sequence originates from a woman aged 80 or over with acute or convalescent COVID-19. DNA of the CDR3: TGTGCCAGCAGCTTAGCGATGCAGGGGGGAACTGAAGCTTTCTTT. Its translation: CASSLAMQGGTEAFF. The full variable domain, rest sourced from reference TRBV7-9 and TRBJ1-1, is DTGVSQNPRHKITKRGQNVTFRCDPISEHNRLYWYRQTLGQGPEFLTYFQNEAQLEKSRLLSDRFSAERPKGSFSTLEIQRTEQGDSAMYLCASSLAMQGGTEAFFGQGTRLTVV.